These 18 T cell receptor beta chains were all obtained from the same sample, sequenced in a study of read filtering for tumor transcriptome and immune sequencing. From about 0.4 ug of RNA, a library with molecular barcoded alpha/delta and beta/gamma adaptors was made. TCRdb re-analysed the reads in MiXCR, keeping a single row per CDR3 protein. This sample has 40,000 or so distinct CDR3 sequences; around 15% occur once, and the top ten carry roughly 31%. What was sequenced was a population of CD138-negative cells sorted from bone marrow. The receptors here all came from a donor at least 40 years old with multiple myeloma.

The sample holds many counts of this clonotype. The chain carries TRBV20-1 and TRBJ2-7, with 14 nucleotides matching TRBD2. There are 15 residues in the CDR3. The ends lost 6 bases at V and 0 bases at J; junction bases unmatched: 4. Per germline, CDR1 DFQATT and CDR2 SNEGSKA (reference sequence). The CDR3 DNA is TGCAGTGCCCTAGGGACTAGCGGGAGCTCCTACGAGCAGTACTTC. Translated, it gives CSALGTSGSSYEQYF.

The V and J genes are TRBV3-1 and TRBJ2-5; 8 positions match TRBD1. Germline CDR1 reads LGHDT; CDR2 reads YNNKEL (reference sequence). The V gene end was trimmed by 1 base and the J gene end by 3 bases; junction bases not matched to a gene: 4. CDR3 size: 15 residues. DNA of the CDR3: TGTGCCAGCAGCCAAGTCCCAGGGGGCAAAGAGACCCAGTACTTC. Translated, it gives CASSQVPGGKETQYF.

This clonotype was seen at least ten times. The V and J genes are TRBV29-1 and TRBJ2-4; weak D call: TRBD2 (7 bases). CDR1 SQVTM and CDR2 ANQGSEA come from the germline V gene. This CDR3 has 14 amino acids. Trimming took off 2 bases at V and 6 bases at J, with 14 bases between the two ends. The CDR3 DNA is TGCAGCGTTGAACCCCAAGGGGGGGGAAACATTCAGTACTTC. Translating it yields CSVEPQGGGNIQYF. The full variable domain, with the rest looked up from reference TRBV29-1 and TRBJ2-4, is SAVISQKPSRDICQRGTSLTIQCQVDSQVTMMFWYRQQPGQSLTLIATANQGSEATYESGFVIDKFPISRPNLTFSTLTVSNMSPEDSSIYLCSVEPQGGGNIQYFGAGTRLSVL.

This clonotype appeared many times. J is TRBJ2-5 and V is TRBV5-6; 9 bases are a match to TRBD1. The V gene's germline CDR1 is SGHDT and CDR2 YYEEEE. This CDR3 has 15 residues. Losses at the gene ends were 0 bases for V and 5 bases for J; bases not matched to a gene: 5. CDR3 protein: CASSLVGTGPETQYF. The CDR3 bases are TGTGCCAGCAGCTTGGTGGGGACAGGGCCGGAGACCCAGTACTTC. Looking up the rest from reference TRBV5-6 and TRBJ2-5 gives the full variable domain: DAGVTQSPTHLIKTRGQQVTLRCSPKSGHDTVSWYQQALGQGPQFIFQYYEEEERQRGNFPDRFSGHQFPNYSSELNVNALLLGDSALYLCASSLVGTGPETQYFGPGTRLLVL.

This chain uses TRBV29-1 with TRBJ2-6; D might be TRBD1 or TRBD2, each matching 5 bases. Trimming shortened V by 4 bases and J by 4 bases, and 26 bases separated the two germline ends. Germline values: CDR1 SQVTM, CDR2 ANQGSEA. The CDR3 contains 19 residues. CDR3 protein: CSVVDRGAGMSGGANVLTF. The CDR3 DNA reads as TGCAGCGTTGTGGACCGAGGGGCAGGTATGAGTGGAGGGGCCAACGTCCTGACTTTC.

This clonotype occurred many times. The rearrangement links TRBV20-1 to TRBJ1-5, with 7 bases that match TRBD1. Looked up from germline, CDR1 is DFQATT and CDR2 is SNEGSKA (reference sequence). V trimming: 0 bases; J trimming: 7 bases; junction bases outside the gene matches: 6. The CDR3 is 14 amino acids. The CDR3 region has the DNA TGCAGTGCTAGAGAGGGGGAGGGGGCGCAGCCCCAGCATTTT. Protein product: CSAREGEGAQPQHF.

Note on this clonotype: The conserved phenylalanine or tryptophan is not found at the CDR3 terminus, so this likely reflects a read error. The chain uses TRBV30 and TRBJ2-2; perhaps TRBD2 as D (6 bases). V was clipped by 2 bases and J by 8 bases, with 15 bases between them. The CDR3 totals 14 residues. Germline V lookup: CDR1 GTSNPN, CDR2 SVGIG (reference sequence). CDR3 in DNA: TGTGCCTGGAGTAGGCCCGGGAGCACAGGGGAGCTGTTTCTT. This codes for CAWSRPGSTGELFL.

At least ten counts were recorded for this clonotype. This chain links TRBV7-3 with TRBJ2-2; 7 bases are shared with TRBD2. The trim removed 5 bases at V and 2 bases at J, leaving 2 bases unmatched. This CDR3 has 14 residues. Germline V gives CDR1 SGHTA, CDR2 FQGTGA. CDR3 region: CASSRLANTGELFF. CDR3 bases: TGTGCCAGCAGCCGACTAGCAAACACCGGGGAGCTGTTTTTT.

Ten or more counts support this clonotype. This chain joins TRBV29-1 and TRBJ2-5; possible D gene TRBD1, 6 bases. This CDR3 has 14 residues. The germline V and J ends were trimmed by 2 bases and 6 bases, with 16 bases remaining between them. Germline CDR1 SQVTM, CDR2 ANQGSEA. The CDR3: CSVEFSRGLKTQYF. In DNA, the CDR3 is TGCAGCGTTGAATTTTCCAGGGGTTTGAAGACCCAGTACTTC.

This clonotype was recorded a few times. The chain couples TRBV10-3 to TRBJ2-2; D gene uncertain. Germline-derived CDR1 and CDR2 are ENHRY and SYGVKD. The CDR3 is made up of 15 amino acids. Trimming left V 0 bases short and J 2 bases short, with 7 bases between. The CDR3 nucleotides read TGTGCCATCAGTGAGTCCGATCGAAACACCGGGGAGCTGTTTTTT. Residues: CAISESDRNTGELFF.

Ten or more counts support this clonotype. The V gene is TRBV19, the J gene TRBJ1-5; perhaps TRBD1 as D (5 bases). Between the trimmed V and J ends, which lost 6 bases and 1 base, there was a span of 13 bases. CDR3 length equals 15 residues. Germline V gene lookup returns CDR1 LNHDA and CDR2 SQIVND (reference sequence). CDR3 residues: CASRLTGGSNQPQHF. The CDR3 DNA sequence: TGTGCCAGTAGGCTCACCGGGGGGAGCAATCAGCCCCAGCATTTT.

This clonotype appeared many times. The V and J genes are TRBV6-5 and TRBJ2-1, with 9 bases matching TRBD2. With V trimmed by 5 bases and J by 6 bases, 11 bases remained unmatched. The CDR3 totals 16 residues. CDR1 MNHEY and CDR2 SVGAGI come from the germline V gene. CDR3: CASSPIARGGGNEQFF. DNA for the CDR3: TGTGCCAGCAGTCCCATAGCGCGGGGGGGGGGCAATGAGCAGTTCTTC.

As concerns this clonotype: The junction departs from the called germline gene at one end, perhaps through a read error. CDR3 residues: CASIPQGRETGANVLAF. CDR3 nucleotides: TGTGCCAGCATTCCACAGGGGAGAGAGACTGGGGCCAACGTCCTGGCTTTC. The rearrangement uses TRBV6-6 and TRBJ2-6, with TRBD1 matching over 7 bases. Per germline, CDR1 MNHNY and CDR2 SVGAGI (reference sequence). There are 17 residues in the CDR3.

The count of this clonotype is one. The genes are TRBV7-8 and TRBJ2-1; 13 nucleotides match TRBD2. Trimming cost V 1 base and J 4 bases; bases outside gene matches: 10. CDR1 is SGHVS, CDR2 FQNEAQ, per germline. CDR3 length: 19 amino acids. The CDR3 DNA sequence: TGTGCCAGCAGCTTAGGGACTAGCGGGAGTGTCGTATCTTACAATGAGCAGTTCTTC. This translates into CASSLGTSGSVVSYNEQFF.

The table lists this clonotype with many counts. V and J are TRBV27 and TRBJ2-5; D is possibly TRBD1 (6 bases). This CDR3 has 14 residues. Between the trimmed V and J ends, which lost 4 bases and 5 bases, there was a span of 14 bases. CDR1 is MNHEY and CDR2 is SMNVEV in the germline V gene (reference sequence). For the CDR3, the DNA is TGTGCCAGCAGTTCTACAGGGTCATTGGAGACCCAGTACTTC. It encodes CASSSTGSLETQYF.

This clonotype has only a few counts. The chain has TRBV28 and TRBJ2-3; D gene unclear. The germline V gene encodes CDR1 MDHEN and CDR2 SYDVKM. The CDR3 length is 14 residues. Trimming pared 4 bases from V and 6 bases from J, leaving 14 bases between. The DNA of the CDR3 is TGTGCCAGCAGTTCTATCCGAAATCTGGATACGCAGTATTTT. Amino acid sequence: CASSSIRNLDTQYF.

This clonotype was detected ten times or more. The CDR3 sequence: CASSSPVLGAFF. The CDR3, as DNA: TGTGCCAGCAGCTCCCCGGTCCTCGGGGCTTTCTTT. This rearrangement joins TRBV28 to TRBJ1-1; no definite D call. This CDR3 has 12 amino acids. Germline V gives CDR1 MDHEN, CDR2 SYDVKM. The V end was cut by 6 bases, the J end by 11 bases, with 16 bases between. Drawing the rest from reference TRBV28 and TRBJ1-1, the complete variable domain is DVKVTQSSRYLVKRTGEKVFLECVQDMDHENMFWYRQDPGLGLRLIYFSYDVKMKEKGDIPEGYSVSREKKERFSLILESASTNQTSMYLCASSSPVLGAFFGQGTRLTVV.

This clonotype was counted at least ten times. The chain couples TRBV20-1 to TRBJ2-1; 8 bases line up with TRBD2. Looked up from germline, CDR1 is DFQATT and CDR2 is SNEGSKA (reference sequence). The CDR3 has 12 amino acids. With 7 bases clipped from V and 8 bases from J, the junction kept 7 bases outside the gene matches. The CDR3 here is CSEKSLADEQFF. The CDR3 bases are TGCAGTGAGAAGTCACTAGCGGATGAGCAGTTCTTC.